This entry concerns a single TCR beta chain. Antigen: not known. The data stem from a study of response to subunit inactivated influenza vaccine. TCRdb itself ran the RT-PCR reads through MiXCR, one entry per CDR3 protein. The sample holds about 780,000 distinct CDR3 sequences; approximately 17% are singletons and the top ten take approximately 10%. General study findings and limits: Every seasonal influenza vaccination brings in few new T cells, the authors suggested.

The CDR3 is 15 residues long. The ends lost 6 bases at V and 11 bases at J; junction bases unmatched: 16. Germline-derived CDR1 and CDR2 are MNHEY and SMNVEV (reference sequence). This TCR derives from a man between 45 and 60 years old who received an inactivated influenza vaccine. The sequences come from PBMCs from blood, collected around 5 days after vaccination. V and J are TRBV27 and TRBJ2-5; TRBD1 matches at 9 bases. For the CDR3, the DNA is TGTGCCAGCAGCCCACAGGGGGCCCGACGAGGACGGCAGTACTTC. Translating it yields CASSPQGARRGRQYF.